The rows below give T cell receptor beta chains drawn from one sample of a study of shared clonotypes between healthy human individuals. Clones were sequenced by immunoSEQ multiplex PCR, and TCRdb holds only the in-frame ones, with some missing. Among about 320,000 clones listed, roughly 84% were seen once. Sequencing was performed on memory CD8+ T cells sorted from blood. These receptors came from a man between 18 and 35 years old in good health. Each CDR3 is given with its conserved first and last residue. The D gene is left open where the match is weak. Clone size appears in some rows only: once, few, many, or a class for an expanded clone.

TRBJ2-1,NA,NA,TRBV9,TGTGCCAGCAGCGTAGGTGGGGAGCAGTTCTTC,CASSVGGEQFF
TRBJ2-2,NA,TRBD2,TRBV5-6,TGTGCCAGCAGCCACGCTCTAGCGGGAGTCACCGGGGAGCTGTTTTTT,CASSHALAGVTGELFF
TRBJ1-3,NA,NA,TRBV15,TGTGCCACCAGCCTCCGAGGGGCCTTCTCTGGAAACACCATATATTTT,CATSLRGAFSGNTIYF
TRBJ1-2,once,NA,TRBV9,TGTGCCAGCAGCGTATCCGGCAGCAACTATGGCTACACCTTC,CASSVSGSNYGYTF
TRBJ2-7,once,NA,TRBV10-3,TGTGCCATCAGCGCCCCAGACTACGAGCAGTACTTC,CAISAPDYEQYF
TRBJ1-1,NA,NA,TRBV6-5,TGTGCCAGCAGTTACGAAGGAGAGGGAAGTCACACTGAAGCTTTCTTT,CASSYEGEGSHTEAFF
TRBJ1-2,NA,NA,TRBV6-5,TGTGCCAGCAGTTACGGGGGGGGAATTAACTATGGCTACACCTTC,CASSYGGGINYGYTF
TRBJ2-7,NA,NA,TRBV4-3,TGCGCCAGCAGCCAAGATTACTCTAGTCATTACTACGAGCAGTACTTC,CASSQDYSSHYYEQYF
TRBJ1-1,NA,NA,TRBV2,TGTGCCAGCAGTCGCGCTCAAGGGGCTCACACTGAAGCTTTCTTT,CASSRAQGAHTEAFF
TRBJ2-7,NA,TRBD2,TRBV29-1,TGCAGCGTTGAAAAGACTAGCGGGAGAATCCACGAGCAGTACTTC,CSVEKTSGRIHEQYF
TRBJ2-1,NA,TRBD2,TRBV2,TGTGCCAGCAGTGAGCCTAGCGGGAGCAAATCGGATGAGCAGTTCTTC,CASSEPSGSKSDEQFF
TRBJ2-3,few,TRBD2,TRBV9,TGTGCCAGCAGTCTATTCGGACTAGCGGGGACAGATACGCAGTATTTT,CASSLFGLAGTDTQYF
TRBJ2-5,NA,NA,TRBV4-1,TGCGCCAGCAGCCAAGATTCATCCCGGCCGACCCAGTACTTC,CASSQDSSRPTQYF
TRBJ2-2,many,NA,TRBV27,TGTGCCAGCAGTTACGACCTCGCAATGGGGAACACCGGGGAGCTGTTTTTT,CASSYDLAMGNTGELFF
TRBJ2-3,NA,NA,TRBV19,TGTGCCAGTAGTACCCCTCTATTGGGCGCAGATACGCAGTATTTT,CASSTPLLGADTQYF
TRBJ2-1,NA,TRBD1,TRBV7-9,TGTGCCAGCAGCTCGCCCCTCAGGGGGCAAGTTGATGAGCAGTTCTTC,CASSSPLRGQVDEQFF
TRBJ2-7,NA,NA,TRBV13,TGTGCCAGCAGCTTCGGCGAGACCTACGAGCAGTACTTC,CASSFGETYEQYF
TRBJ2-7,NA,TRBD2,TRBV30,TGTGCCTGGAGTGTATTAGCGGGAGAAGAGCAGTACTTC,CAWSVLAGEEQYF
TRBJ2-7,NA,TRBD2,TRBV9,TGTGCCAGCAGCCCTCAGGGACTAGGAGGCTACGAGCAGTACTTC,CASSPQGLGGYEQYF
TRBJ1-6,NA,NA,TRBV5-1,TGCGCCAGCGGGGAGTTTGGGGTCGACAGATTTAATTCACCCCTCCACTTT,CASGEFGVDRFNSPLHF
TRBJ2-2,NA,NA,TRBV27,TGTGCCAGCAGTTATGATTCGAACACCGGGGAGCTGTTTTTT,CASSYDSNTGELFF
TRBJ2-7,once,TRBD2,TRBV19,TGTGCCAGTAGTATGGGGGAGGGGTATCACGAGCAGTACTTC,CASSMGEGYHEQYF